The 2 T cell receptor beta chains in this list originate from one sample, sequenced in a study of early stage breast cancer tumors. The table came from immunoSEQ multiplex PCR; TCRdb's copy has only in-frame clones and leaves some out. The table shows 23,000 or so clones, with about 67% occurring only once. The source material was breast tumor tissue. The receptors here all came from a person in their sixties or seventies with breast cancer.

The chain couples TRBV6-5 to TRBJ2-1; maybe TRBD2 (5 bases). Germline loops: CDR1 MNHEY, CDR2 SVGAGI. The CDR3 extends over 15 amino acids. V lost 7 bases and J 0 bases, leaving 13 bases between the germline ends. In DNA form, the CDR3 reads TGTGCCAGCACCCCGGACTTTAGCTCCTACAATGAGCAGTTCTTC. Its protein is CASTPDFSSYNEQFF.

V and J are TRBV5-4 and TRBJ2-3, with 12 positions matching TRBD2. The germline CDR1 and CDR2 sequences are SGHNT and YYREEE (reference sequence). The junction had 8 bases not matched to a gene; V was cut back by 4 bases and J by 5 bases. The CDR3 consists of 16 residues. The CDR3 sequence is CASSTRLAGDKDTQYF. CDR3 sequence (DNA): TGTGCCAGCAGCACAAGACTAGCGGGAGATAAAGATACGCAGTATTTT.